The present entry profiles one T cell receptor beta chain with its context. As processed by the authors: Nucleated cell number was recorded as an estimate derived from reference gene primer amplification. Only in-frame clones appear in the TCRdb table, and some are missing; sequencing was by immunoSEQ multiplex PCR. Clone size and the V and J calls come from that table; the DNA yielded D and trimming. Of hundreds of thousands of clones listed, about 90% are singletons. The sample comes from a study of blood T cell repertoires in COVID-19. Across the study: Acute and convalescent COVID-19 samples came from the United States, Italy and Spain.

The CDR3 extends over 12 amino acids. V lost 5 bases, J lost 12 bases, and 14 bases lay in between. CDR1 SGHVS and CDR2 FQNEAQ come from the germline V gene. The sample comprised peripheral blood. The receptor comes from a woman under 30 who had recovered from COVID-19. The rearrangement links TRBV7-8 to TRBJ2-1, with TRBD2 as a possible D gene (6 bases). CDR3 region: CASSPGLFRQFF. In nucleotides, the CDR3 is TGTGCCAGCAGCCCGGGACTTTTTAGGCAGTTCTTC.